The 10 T cell receptor beta chains listed next were all sequenced from one sample in a study of technical replicates of blood from a few donors. TCRdb's copy holds only in-frame clones and misses some; the assay was immunoSEQ multiplex PCR. The repertoire has tens of thousands of clones, approximately 94% of them found once; the top ten carry less than 0.25%. Sequences were obtained from T cells isolated from PBMCs. Source of these receptors: a human donor in good health.

The CDR3 nucleotides are TGTGCCAGCAGTGAAGTAGCAGATCAGCCCCAGCATTTT. It specifies CASSEVADQPQHF. V and J are TRBV6-1 and TRBJ1-5; D is ambiguous. The CDR3 runs to 13 residues. Germline V lookup: CDR1 MNHNS, CDR2 SASEGT. Trimming cost V 1 base and J 5 bases, with 6 bases left between them.

This chain connects TRBV4-1 to TRBJ1-5; D ambiguous. Germline CDR1 MGHRA, CDR2 YSYEKL. This CDR3 region has 15 residues. V lost 3 bases and J lost 1, with 10 bases in between. In nucleotides, the CDR3 is TGCGCCAGCAGCCAGGCAGTATTCAGCAATCAGCCCCAGCATTTT. Protein sequence: CASSQAVFSNQPQHF.

The chain is built from TRBV11-3 and TRBJ2-3; D might be TRBD1 (5 bases). Germline CDR1 SGHNT, CDR2 YENEEA. CDR3 size: 17 residues. The V and J ends lost 3 bases and 6 bases respectively, with 22 bases between them. The CDR3 DNA reads as TGTGCCAGCAGCTTGAAGTGGGGCTACGATCGTGTGGATACGCAGTATTTT. The encoded protein is CASSLKWGYDRVDTQYF.

This chain uses TRBV4-1 with TRBJ1-4; D is perhaps TRBD1 (6 bases). V shed 3 bases and J shed 7 bases, with 18 bases lying between them. Germline CDR1 is MGHRA and CDR2 is YSYEKL. This CDR3 comprises 16 residues. The chain's CDR3 is CASSHQNRVIGEKLFF. The DNA for the CDR3 is TGCGCCAGCAGCCACCAGAACAGGGTGATTGGTGAAAAACTGTTTTTT.

This clone was seen just once. The CDR3 protein is CASSIRGSGSYNEQFF. The CDR3 bases are TGTGCCAGCAGCATACGGGGTAGCGGATCCTACAATGAGCAGTTCTTC. This chain links TRBV13 with TRBJ2-1, with D possibly TRBD2 on 6 matching bases. CDR3 length: 16 amino acids. V gave up 5 bases and J gave up 1 base, with 15 bases separating them. Germline values: CDR1 PRHDT, CDR2 FYEKMQ (reference sequence).

This rearrangement joins TRBV18 to TRBJ2-5, with 9 bases matching TRBD1. This CDR3 has 20 amino acids. V dropped 3 bases and J dropped 4; count of bases not matched to a gene: 21. Germline assignment: CDR1 KGHSH and CDR2 LQKENI. The CDR3 nucleotides read TGTGCCAGCTCACCGGTCGGGACAGGGATTTCGGGAGGTAGTGGAGAGACCCAGTACTTC. Its protein is CASSPVGTGISGGSGETQYF.

V gene TRBV6-1 combines with J gene TRBJ2-3; D possibly corresponds to TRBD2 (6 bases). In germline, CDR1 is MNHNS, CDR2 SASEGT. The CDR3 loop spans 13 amino acids. V lost 11 bases and J lost 0, with 12 bases in between. Here the CDR3 DNA reads TGTGCCTCGGGCGGGGTGAGCACAGATACGCAGTATTTT. Encoded protein: CASGGVSTDTQYF.

The chain is built from TRBV7-9 and TRBJ2-5; D unclear. In germline, CDR1 is SEHNR, CDR2 FQNEAQ (reference sequence). The CDR3 spans 12 residues. Trimming removed 2 bases at V and 5 bases at J, with 6 bases between. The CDR3 DNA reads TGTGCCAGCAGCTTAACGGTGGAGACCCAGTACTTC. It codes for CASSLTVETQYF.

The chain joins TRBV4-1 to TRBJ2-2, with D uncertain. Trimming pared 0 bases from V and 0 bases from J, leaving 8 bases between. The CDR3 covers 16 residues. Germline V CDR1 and CDR2: MGHRA, YSYEKL. The CDR3 here is CASSQEGRTNTGELFF. CDR3 in DNA: TGCGCCAGCAGCCAAGAGGGCAGAACGAACACCGGGGAGCTGTTTTTT.

The chain couples TRBV5-4 to TRBJ2-7, with D uncertain. The CDR3 has 13 residues. V dropped 1 base and J dropped 0 bases, with 5 bases sitting between them. Germline CDR1 reads SGHNT; CDR2 reads YYREEE (reference sequence). The CDR3 DNA is TGTGCCAGCAGCTTGACAAGCTCCTACGAGCAGTACTTC. Translating it yields CASSLTSSYEQYF.